These 3 T cell receptor beta chains share one sample of origin, sequenced in a study of cytomegalovirus exposure and HLA in healthy donors. Assay: immunoSEQ multiplex PCR; the TCRdb copy retains only in-frame clones and omits some. The sample gives about 160,000 clones, just under 85% of which show up once; under 2.5% is in the top ten. The sequencing sample was made of PBMCs. These receptors were collected from a man younger than 40 in good health and CMV-seropositive.

V gene TRBV12-5 combines with J gene TRBJ1-6, with D uncertain. The CDR3 totals 15 residues. Germline lookup yields CDR1 LGHNT and CDR2 FRNRAP. V lost 3 bases to trimming and J lost 3 bases, with 9 bases between them. The CDR3 here is CASGFAEGYNSPLHF. CDR3 nucleotide sequence: TGTGCTAGTGGTTTTGCAGAGGGCTATAATTCACCCCTCCACTTT. Based on the CDR3 plus reference TRBV12-5 and TRBJ1-6, the full variable domain is DARVTQTPRHKVTEMGQEVTMRCQPILGHNTVFWYRQTMMQGLELLAYFRNRAPLDDSGMPKDRFSAEMPDATLATLKIQPSEPRDSAVYFCASGFAEGYNSPLHFGNGTRLTVT.

The chain carries TRBV5-6 and TRBJ2-7, with TRBD1 matching over 9 bases. V trimming: 3 bases; J trimming: 2 bases; junction bases outside the gene matches: 6. There are 15 residues in the CDR3. Germline CDR1 is SGHDT and CDR2 is YYEEEE. This CDR3 reads CASSSVDRGTYEQYF. DNA for the CDR3: TGTGCCAGCAGCTCGGTGGACAGGGGTACCTACGAGCAGTACTTC. Complete variable domain (other parts from reference TRBV5-6 and TRBJ2-7): DAGVTQSPTHLIKTRGQQVTLRCSPKSGHDTVSWYQQALGQGPQFIFQYYEEEERQRGNFPDRFSGHQFPNYSSELNVNALLLGDSALYLCASSSVDRGTYEQYFGPGTRLTVT.

This chain uses TRBV6-5 with TRBJ2-7; 10 nucleotides match TRBD1. This CDR3 contains 15 residues. The V gene end was trimmed by 0 bases and the J gene end by 6 bases; junction bases not matched to a gene: 5. The germline CDR1 and CDR2 sequences are MNHEY and SVGAGI. Here the CDR3 reads CASSYSGTGVGEQYF. CDR3 DNA: TGTGCCAGCAGTTACTCCGGGACAGGGGTCGGCGAGCAGTACTTC.